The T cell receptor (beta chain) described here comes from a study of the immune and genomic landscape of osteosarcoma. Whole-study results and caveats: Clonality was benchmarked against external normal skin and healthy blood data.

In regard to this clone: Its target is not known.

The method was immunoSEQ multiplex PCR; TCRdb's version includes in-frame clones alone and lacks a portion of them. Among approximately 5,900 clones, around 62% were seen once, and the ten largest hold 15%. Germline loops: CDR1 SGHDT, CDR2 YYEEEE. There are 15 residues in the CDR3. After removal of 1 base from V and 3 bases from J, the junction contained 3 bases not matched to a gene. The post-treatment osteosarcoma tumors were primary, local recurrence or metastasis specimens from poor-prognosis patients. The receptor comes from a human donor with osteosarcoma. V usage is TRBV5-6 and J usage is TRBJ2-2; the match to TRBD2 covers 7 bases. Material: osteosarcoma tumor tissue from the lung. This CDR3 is CASSLRREYTGELFF. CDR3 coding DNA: TGTGCCAGCAGCTTGCGGCGGGAGTACACCGGGGAGCTGTTTTTT.